Listed here are 2 T cell receptor beta chains from one sample, sequenced in a study of CD8 T cells in ankylosing spondylitis. The antigens these receptors bind are not known. Using its own MiXCR run on the 5' RACE reads, TCRdb lists one record per CDR3 protein. The top ten clones hold about 14% of a sample with some 200,000 distinct CDR3 sequences, approximately 7.4% of them seen once. Findings and caveats of the study: Within ankylosing spondylitis blood, a TCR beta motif made up of seven to nine highly homologous variants appeared to be characteristic.

Sequencing used blood, either unsorted or a sorted T cell fraction (not recorded which). The receptors derive from a male donor with ankylosing spondylitis.

In the case of this clonotype: Sequence at one end of the junction differs from germline and may be a read error. The chain combines TRBV6-1 with TRBJ1-2; no clear D. Germline assignment: CDR1 MNHNS and CDR2 SASEGT. This CDR3 is built from 12 residues. The DNA for the CDR3 is TGTGCCAGCACTGAATGGGACTATGGCTACACCTTC. Residues: CASTEWDYGYTF.

V is TRBV13 and J is TRBJ2-1; 8 bases align to TRBD1. The ends lost 6 bases at V and 9 bases at J; junction bases unmatched: 13. CDR1 is PRHDT and CDR2 is FYEKMQ in the germline V gene (reference sequence). The CDR3 covers 15 residues. The CDR3 DNA reads as TGTGCCAGCAGATCAGGACAGGGCCCGAGGGGTGAGCAGTTCTTC. This gives the protein CASRSGQGPRGEQFF.